The text below deals with one T cell receptor beta chain. TCRdb's copy holds only in-frame clones and misses some; the assay was immunoSEQ multiplex PCR. This sample has about 17,000 clones, with roughly 73% found just once. With baseline, cycle 4 day 1, and cycle 7 day 1 as timepoints, blood was sampled. Germline assignment: CDR1 SGHNT and CDR2 YENEEA. CDR3 length: 12 residues. Trimming removed 0 bases at V and 7 bases at J, with 7 bases between. These data belong to a study of OX40 agonist ivuxolimab in advanced cancers. This clonotype was obtained from an adult with an advanced solid tumor such as melanoma, head and neck, liver or kidney cancer. The chain couples TRBV11-3 to TRBJ2-7, with D hard to call. The starting material was CD4+ or CD8+ T cells sorted from blood, obtained in a trial of the OX40 agonist ivuxolimab. CDR3 sequence: CASSLDPREQYF. The CDR3 DNA reads TGTGCCAGCAGCTTAGACCCCAGGGAGCAGTACTTC.